A single sample is the source of the 12 T cell receptor beta chains below, sequenced in a study of blood T cell repertoires in COVID-19. Profiled with immunoSEQ multiplex PCR; TCRdb holds only in-frame clones, not every one. The repertoire holds around 130,000 clones, with 84% as singletons. The sample comprised PBMCs or T cells enriched from blood (not recorded which). The receptors come from a young woman who had been exposed to COVID-19.

This rearrangement joins TRBV5-4 to TRBJ2-7; weak D call: TRBD1 (5 bases). The CDR3 totals 15 residues. The germline CDR1 and CDR2 sequences are SGHNT and YYREEE (reference sequence). With 1 base removed from V and 3 bases from J, the gap between germline ends came to 14 bases. The CDR3 protein is CASSLSGGQLYEQYF. The CDR3 DNA follows: TGTGCCAGCAGCTTGTCTGGCGGACAACTCTACGAGCAGTACTTC.

The V call is TRBV7-3, the J call TRBJ2-7, with TRBD2 matching over 8 bases. With 0 bases clipped from V and 0 bases from J, the junction kept 1 base outside the gene matches. The length of the CDR3 is 15 residues. Per the germline V gene, CDR1 is SGHTA and CDR2 is FQGTGA. The chain's CDR3 is CASSLTAGGSYEQYF. CDR3 DNA: TGTGCCAGCAGCTTAACGGCGGGAGGCTCCTACGAGCAGTACTTC.

The J gene is TRBJ1-1, the V gene TRBV10-1; D is unclear. The germline V gene encodes CDR1 WNHNN and CDR2 SYGVQD (reference sequence). The V end was cut by 5 bases, the J end by 2 bases, with 18 bases between. The CDR3 covers 16 residues. The CDR3 here is CASSNEQVEANTEAFF. The CDR3 bases are TGCGCCAGCAGTAACGAACAAGTGGAGGCTAACACTGAAGCTTTCTTT.

The chain links TRBV3-1 (or the pseudogene TRBV3-2) to TRBJ2-1; 13 nucleotides align to TRBD2. The germline V gene has CDR1 LGHDT and CDR2 YNNKEL (reference sequence). The CDR3 covers 15 residues. J gave up 9 bases and V 4 bases, and 6 bases lay outside the gene matches. The CDR3 here is CASSRLAGGPGEQFF. The CDR3 nucleotides read TGTGCCAGCAGCCGACTAGCGGGAGGCCCGGGTGAGCAGTTCTTC.

The chain combines TRBV7-9 with TRBJ1-4; TRBD1 agrees at 7 bases. With 5 bases clipped from V and 7 bases from J, the junction kept 19 bases outside the gene matches. In germline, CDR1 is SEHNR, CDR2 FQNEAQ (reference sequence). The CDR3 covers 18 residues. The CDR3 region is CASSTPDRDAPLGEKLFF. The CDR3 DNA is TGTGCCAGCAGCACCCCCGACAGGGATGCCCCCTTAGGTGAAAAACTGTTTTTT.

The chain combines TRBV5-1 with TRBJ2-7; 10 nucleotides line up with TRBD2. V dropped 5 bases and J dropped 3; count of bases not matched to a gene: 8. Germline CDR1 and CDR2: SGHRS and YFSETQ. The CDR3 totals 15 residues. CDR3 protein: CASSFDSGRLYEQYF. Here the CDR3 DNA reads TGCGCCAGCAGTTTTGATAGCGGGAGGCTCTACGAGCAGTACTTC.

The chain has TRBV18 and TRBJ1-2; D is perhaps TRBD1 (6 bases). CDR1 is KGHSH and CDR2 is LQKENI in the germline V gene. Deletions cut 3 bases from V and 6 bases from J, with 11 bases between. CDR3 length: 13 amino acids. CDR3 sequence: CASSPRTEDGYTF. The CDR3 DNA follows: TGTGCCAGCTCACCCAGGACAGAAGATGGCTACACCTTC. Full variable domain (outside the CDR3, taken from reference TRBV18 and TRBJ1-2): NAGVMQNPRHLVRRRGQEARLRCSPMKGHSHVYWYRQLPEEGLKFMVYLQKENIIDESGMPKERFSAEFPKEGPSILRIQQVVRGDSAAYFCASSPRTEDGYTFGSGTRLTVV.

This chain uses TRBV4-1 with TRBJ2-7; perhaps TRBD2 as D (6 bases). The V and J ends lost 2 bases and 3 bases respectively, with 17 bases between them. Germline V lookup: CDR1 MGHRA, CDR2 YSYEKL. This CDR3 spans 16 amino acids. The DNA for the CDR3 is TGCGCCAGCAGCCAACTACCCACCGGGGGATACTACGAGCAGTACTTC. It translates to CASSQLPTGGYYEQYF.

The chain uses TRBV7-3 and TRBJ2-3; 11 bases fit TRBD2. Trimming at V came to 5 bases and at J to 7 bases, leaving 11 bases not matched to a gene. The germline V gene encodes CDR1 SGHTA and CDR2 FQGTGA. The CDR3 is made up of 16 amino acids. DNA of the CDR3: TGTGCCAGCAGCCTCAATAGCGGGAGGGCCGGGAATACGCAGTATTTT. Translating gives CASSLNSGRAGNTQYF.

In this sample, this clone turned up once. The CDR3 loop is CAWRGLAGGNYEQYF. The DNA of the CDR3 is TGTGCCTGGAGAGGACTAGCGGGAGGGAACTACGAGCAGTACTTC. The chain couples TRBV30 to TRBJ2-7, with 15 bases matching TRBD2. V was clipped by 3 bases and J by 3 bases; unmatched bases: 3. The CDR3 has 15 amino acids. Germline V gene data show CDR1 as GTSNPN and CDR2 as SVGIG (reference sequence).

J is TRBJ2-1 and V is TRBV5-1; the match to TRBD2 covers 9 bases. The J segment lost 6 bases and the V segment lost 5 bases, leaving 9 bases of the junction unmatched. The CDR3 length is 15 residues. CDR1 and CDR2 from the germline V gene are SGHRS and YFSETQ. This CDR3 reads CASSESGRSLNEQFF. The CDR3 region has the DNA TGCGCCAGCAGTGAGAGCGGGAGGTCCCTCAATGAGCAGTTCTTC.

The chain carries TRBV2 and TRBJ2-7; 7 nucleotides align to TRBD1. With 6 bases clipped from V and 0 bases from J, the junction kept 8 bases outside the gene matches. Germline loops: CDR1 SNHLY, CDR2 FYNNEI. This CDR3 contains 15 residues. In DNA, the CDR3 is TGTGCCAGCAGGGCGAGGGACAGCGGCTCCTACGAGCAGTACTTC. Protein: CASRARDSGSYEQYF. The full variable domain, in which reference TRBV2 and TRBJ2-7 provide the parts outside the CDR3, is EPEVTQTPSHQVTQMGQEVILRCVPISNHLYFYWYRQILGQKVEFLVSFYNNEISEKSEIFDDQFSVERPDGSNFTLKIRSTKLEDSAMYFCASRARDSGSYEQYFGPGTRLTVT.